These 8 T cell receptor beta chains were sequenced from one sample in a study of patients and donors after allogeneic stem cell transplantation (TCRdb year 2020). Library preparation was by RT-PCR. Sequencing was performed on a NextSeq 550. The public reads were reanalyzed by TCRdb: fastp trimming at Q25, MiXCR alignment, in-frame beta chains only. Each record represents a unique CDR3 protein, reported with the most common genes and DNA among its rows. This sample has some 92,000 distinct CDR3 sequences in its table, and roughly 43% of those were observed once. The ten largest clones represent roughly three fifths of the sample. The source material was blood, either unsorted or a sorted T cell fraction (not recorded which). Source of these receptors: a human donor who was either an allogeneic HSCT recipient or a stem cell or donor lymphocyte infusion donor (not recorded which). It is not recorded whose cells these are; they may come from a transplant donor.

The V and J genes are TRBV10-3 and TRBJ1-6; D gene unclear. Per the germline V gene, CDR1 is ENHRY and CDR2 is SYGVKD. The CDR3 loop spans 15 amino acids. V lost 9 bases and J 4 bases, leaving 16 bases between the germline ends. The CDR3: CAIGRAAGYNSPLHF. DNA of the CDR3: TGTGCCATTGGCCGGGCCGCGGGGTATAATTCACCCCTCCACTTT.

This chain uses TRBV25-1 with TRBJ1-6; D remains ambiguous. CDR3 size: 12 residues. V was cut by 7 bases and J by 9 bases, with 10 bases left in between. The germline V gene encodes CDR1 MGHDK and CDR2 SYGVNS. For the CDR3, the DNA is TGTGCCAGCATGAATAGTTTTTCACCCCTCCACTTT. It is translated as CASMNSFSPLHF.

The chain employs TRBV20-1 and TRBJ1-2, with TRBD1 identical over 10 bases. The CDR3 totals 13 residues. CDR1 DFQATT and CDR2 SNEGSKA come from the germline V gene (reference sequence). The V and J ends lost 6 bases and 10 bases, in that order; junction bases with no gene match: 11. The CDR3 nucleotides read TGCAGTGCCTACCGGCCCGGGACAGGGGACTACACCTTC. Amino acid sequence: CSAYRPGTGDYTF.

The chain links TRBV4-2 to TRBJ1-1, with no clear D. CDR1 and CDR2 from the germline V gene are LGHNA and YNFKEQ. CDR3 length: 14 residues. Trimming shortened V by 1 base and J by 3 bases, and 9 bases separated the two germline ends. The CDR3 coding sequence is TGTGCCAGCAGCCAAGGGGGTCCGGACACTGAAGCTTTCTTT. This gives the protein CASSQGGPDTEAFF.

The DNA of the CDR3 is TGCGCCAGCAGCCAGGTCGGCAAAAACATTCAGTACTTC. It encodes CASSQVGKNIQYF. The chain is built from TRBV4-3 and TRBJ2-4; D gene ambiguous. The CDR3 has 13 amino acids. V lost 3 bases to trimming and J lost 3 bases, with 6 bases between them. Germline V gives CDR1 LGHNA, CDR2 YSLEER.

This clonotype was seen many times. The chain uses TRBV18 and TRBJ1-4; 10 nucleotides match TRBD1. Germline-derived CDR1 and CDR2 are KGHSH and LQKENI. Trimming removed 5 bases from V and 8 bases from J; junction bases left unmatched: 5. The CDR3 runs to 14 residues. CDR3: CASSVGTGEEKLFF. The CDR3 DNA sequence: TGTGCCAGCTCAGTGGGGACAGGGGAAGAAAAACTGTTTTTT.

The sample holds a few counts of this clonotype. The rearrangement uses TRBV4-3 and TRBJ1-3; TRBD1 matches at 7 bases. Germline CDR1 is LGHNA and CDR2 is YSLEER. With V trimmed by 2 bases and J by 0 bases, 7 bases remained unmatched. The CDR3 runs 17 residues. CDR3 nucleotide sequence: TGCGCCAGCAGCCAATCTGTGCAGGGGGACTCTGGAAACACCATATATTTT. Translated, it gives CASSQSVQGDSGNTIYF.

The rearrangement joins TRBV5-1 to TRBJ2-3, with D unclear. The ends were cut back, 0 bases at V and 11 bases at J, with 13 bases in the middle. This CDR3 contains 13 residues. Germline loops: CDR1 SGHRS, CDR2 YFSETQ. Here the CDR3 DNA reads TGCGCCAGCAGCTTGGCGGCTAGGAATGAGCAGTATTTT. It specifies CASSLAARNEQYF. Based on the CDR3 plus reference TRBV5-1 and TRBJ2-3, the full variable domain is KAGVTQTPRYLIKTRGQQVTLSCSPISGHRSVSWYQQTPGQGLQFLFEYFSETQRNKGNFPGRFSGRQFSNSRSEMNVSTLELGDSALYLCASSLAARNEQYFGPGTRLTVL.